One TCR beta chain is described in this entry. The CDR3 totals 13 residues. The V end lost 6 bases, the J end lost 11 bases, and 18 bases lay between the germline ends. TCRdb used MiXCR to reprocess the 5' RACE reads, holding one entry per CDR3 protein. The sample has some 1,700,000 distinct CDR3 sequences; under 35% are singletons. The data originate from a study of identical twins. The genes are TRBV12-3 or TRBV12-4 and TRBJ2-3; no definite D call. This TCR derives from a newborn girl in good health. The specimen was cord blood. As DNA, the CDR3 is TGTGCCAGCAGAGACTTGAGACCAGATGTGCAGTATTTT. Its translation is CASRDLRPDVQYF.